This TCR beta chain was captured in a study of response to subunit inactivated influenza vaccine. Broader study findings: The authors offered the suggestion that each seasonal influenza vaccination recruits few new T cells.

In TCRdb, the RT-PCR reads were re-called with MiXCR into one record per CDR3 protein. Among approximately 290,000 distinct CDR3 sequences listed, roughly 20% were seen once. The CDR3 length is 14 residues. CDR1 is MGHRA, CDR2 YSYEKL, per germline. Trimming took 3 bases from V and 4 from J, leaving 10 bases between them. About this clonotype: Its target is unknown.

The rearrangement links TRBV4-1 to TRBJ1-5; D might be TRBD1 (5 bases). Sequences were derived from PBMCs from blood, sampled about 20 months after vaccination. This receptor was identified in a man aged 45 to 70 who received an inactivated influenza vaccine. The CDR3 is CASSQGPFNQPQHF. The CDR3 bases are TGCGCCAGCAGCCAGGGGCCTTTTAATCAGCCCCAGCATTTT.